Sequencing of this TCR beta chain was carried out in a study of CD8 T cells in Susac syndrome. To note about this clonotype: Its antigen remains unidentified.

Findings and caveats of the study: An acknowledgment was made by the study that its TCR sequencing and HLA analysis involved relatively few individuals.

Random hexamers primed reverse transcription of about 0.45 to 1 ug RNA. With immunoSEQ multiplex PCR, TCR beta CDR3 was amplified across 54 Vbeta and 13 Jbeta. TCRdb re-derived calls from the immunoSEQ multiplex PCR reads in MiXCR, one entry per CDR3 protein. The sample records some 300,000 distinct CDR3 sequences, 75% to 90% being singletons. The multiple sclerosis control group consisted of treatment-naive patients whose relapsing-remitting disease, which was either stable or active, fulfilled revised McDonald criteria. TEMRA cells were FACS-enriched and CD8+ and CD4+ T cells negatively isolated. This sequence was found in a human donor with multiple sclerosis. The sequencing sample was made of CD8+ T cells from PBMCs.

The CDR3 DNA sequence: TGTGCCAGCAGCTTCGCACAGGGGGGCTCCTACGAGCAGTACTTC. Its protein is CASSFAQGGSYEQYF. The V gene is TRBV5-4, the J gene TRBJ2-7; 8 bases match TRBD1. CDR3 size: 15 residues. The V gene's germline CDR1 is SGHNT and CDR2 YYREEE (reference sequence). Losses at the gene ends were 2 bases for V and 0 bases for J; bases not matched to a gene: 4.